Listed below are T cell receptor beta chains from one sample, sequenced in a study of OX40 agonist ivuxolimab in advanced cancers. Repertoires were generated with immunoSEQ multiplex PCR, while TCRdb's copy carries only in-frame clones and drops some. The repertoire holds 65,000 to 100,000 clones, roughly 80% seen once, with 6.6% in the top ten. Sequenced here: CD4+ or CD8+ T cells sorted from blood, sampled in a trial of the OX40 agonist ivuxolimab. These receptors originate from an adult with an advanced solid tumor such as melanoma, head and neck, liver or kidney cancer. CDR3s include the opening cysteine and the closing phenylalanine or tryptophan. Each record gives: D gene, J gene, clone size, V gene, CDR3 DNA, CDR3 protein. A D gene is named only where the DNA matches it firmly. Only part of the rows carry a size: once, few, many, or a class if the clone is expanded.

>TRBD1|TRBJ1-3|once|TRBV27
TGTGCCAGCAGATTACAGGGGAGCTCTGGAAACACCATATATTTT
CASRLQGSSGNTIYF
>TRBD1|TRBJ1-2|NA|TRBV19
TGTGCCAGTAGTATTCAGGGGGCAGGGTGGACCTATGGCTACACCTTC
CASSIQGAGWTYGYTF
>TRBD1|TRBJ2-7|NA|TRBV6-5
TGTGCCAGCAGTTACTCGGCAGGGGGCCCCTACGAGCAGTACTTC
CASSYSAGGPYEQYF
>NA|TRBJ2-5|NA|TRBV11-2
TGTGCCAGCACTACCAACAGGGAGTTCAGAGAGACCCAGTACTTC
CASTTNREFRETQYF
>NA|TRBJ2-1|NA|TRBV30
TGTGCCTGGAGCATCTGGACAGCCTCTAACGAGCAGTTCTTC
CAWSIWTASNEQFF
>NA|TRBJ1-1|NA|TRBV7-6
TGTGCCAGCAGCTTAGGGGCAGTTGCTGAAGCTTTCTTT
CASSLGAVAEAFF
>NA|TRBJ2-4|NA|TRBV19
TGTGCCAGTAGTTCGCCAGGGACTAAAAACATTCAGTACTTC
CASSSPGTKNIQYF
>NA|TRBJ2-4|NA|TRBV29-1
TGCAGCGTTATGACCAAAAACATTCAGTACTTC
CSVMTKNIQYF
>TRBD1|TRBJ1-1|NA|TRBV19
TGTGCCAGTGTAGACAGGGGAATAACTGAAGCTTTCTTT
CASVDRGITEAFF
>TRBD1|TRBJ2-3|NA|TRBV28
TGTGCCAGCAGTTTGACAGGGAGACCAGATACGCAGTATTTT
CASSLTGRPDTQYF
>TRBD2|TRBJ2-1|few|TRBV6-4
TGTGCCAGCAGTGATGGGACTAGCGGATACAATGAGCAGTTCTTC
CASSDGTSGYNEQFF
>NA|TRBJ1-3|NA|TRBV30
TGTGCCTGGGGGGGATCTGGAAACACCATATATTTT
CAWGGSGNTIYF
>NA|TRBJ1-6|NA|TRBV27
TGTGCCAGCAGTTTACGCAGGGATCATAATTCACCCCTCCACTTT
CASSLRRDHNSPLHF
>NA|TRBJ1-2|NA|TRBV6-4
TGTGCCAGCAGTGTCTCGACAAATTATGGCTACACCTTC
CASSVSTNYGYTF
>NA|TRBJ1-4|NA|TRBV5-1
TGCGCCAGCAGCTTCACAGGAGGGGGGAATGAAAAACTGTTTTTT
CASSFTGGGNEKLFF
>TRBD1|TRBJ1-5|NA|TRBV10-3
TGTGCCATCAGTGCCACAGGGGGGGGAGGCAATCAGCCCCAGCATTTT
CAISATGGGGNQPQHF
>NA|TRBJ1-5|NA|TRBV7-2
TGTGCCAGCAGCTTTATGGGGTTAAATCAGCCCCAGCATTTT
CASSFMGLNQPQHF
>TRBD1|TRBJ1-3|few|TRBV25-1
TGTGCCAGCAGTGAAACAAGGAGGGGGCCTTCTGGAAACACCATATATTTT
CASSETRRGPSGNTIYF
>NA|TRBJ2-7|NA|TRBV5-6
TGTGCCAGCAGCTTGGGCTTCGTCGAGCAGTACTTC
CASSLGFVEQYF
>NA|TRBJ1-5|NA|TRBV5-6
TGTGCCAGCAGCCGTTGGGGTGGGAATCAGCCCCAGCATTTT
CASSRWGGNQPQHF
>NA|TRBJ1-2|NA|TRBV28
TGTGCCAGCAAGGCTAACTATGGCTACACCTTC
CASKANYGYTF
>NA|TRBJ1-4|NA|TRBV6-9
TGTGCCAGCAAATTCAGTAATGAAAAACTGTTTTTT
CASKFSNEKLFF
>NA|TRBJ1-2|NA|TRBV5-1
TGCGCCAGCAGCGAACAAGACCCCCGGAGCTATGGCTACACCTTC
CASSEQDPRSYGYTF
>NA|TRBJ1-4|once|TRBV6-5
TGTGCCAGCAGGCCTTTTCAGGGGTTTAATGAAAAACTGTTTTTT
CASRPFQGFNEKLFF
>TRBD1|TRBJ1-1|NA|TRBV7-8
TGTGCCAGCAGCCCAAGACAGGGGCGAGCTTTCTTT
CASSPRQGRAFF
>NA|TRBJ2-6|NA|TRBV2
TGTGCCAGCAGTGAGGTAGGGCCTGGGGCCAACGTCCTGACTTTC
CASSEVGPGANVLTF
>NA|TRBJ1-1|few|TRBV6-5
TGTGCCAGCTTTCCAGCCTTAAACACTGAAGCTTTCTTT
CASFPALNTEAFF
>NA|TRBJ1-4|NA|TRBV20-1
TGCAGTGCCTCAGACAGTGAAAAACTGTTTTTT
CSASDSEKLFF
>NA|TRBJ1-5|NA|TRBV7-2
TGTGCCAGCAGCTTAGAGGCCGGGATATATCAGCCCCAGCATTTT
CASSLEAGIYQPQHF
>TRBD2|TRBJ2-1|NA|TRBV5-1
TGCGCCAGCAGCTTGGCGTTGGGGCGGGAGCCCTACAATGAGCAGTTCTTC
CASSLALGREPYNEQFF
>NA|TRBJ1-2|NA|TRBV28
TGTGCCAGCAGCGACAACCGGGGGTGGGGGAACTATGGCTACACCTTC
CASSDNRGWGNYGYTF
>NA|TRBJ2-7|once|TRBV4-1
TGCGCCAGCAGCCCATTGCTGGGTGAGGCCAACGAGCAGTACTTC
CASSPLLGEANEQYF
>NA|TRBJ2-6|NA|TRBV9
TGTGCCAGCAGCAGGCGAACAAGCGGGCCTGGGGCCAACGTCCTGACTTTC
CASSRRTSGPGANVLTF
>NA|TRBJ2-5|once|TRBV18
TGTGCCAGCTCACCACAGAAGGGCCAAGAGACCCAGTACTTC
CASSPQKGQETQYF
>NA|TRBJ2-5|NA|TRBV30
TGTGCCGGGGGTCGTGGGGAGACCCAGTACTTC
CAGGRGETQYF
>NA|TRBJ1-6|NA|TRBV28
TGTGCCAGCAGTTTATCCGGACAGAACGTTATCCACTTT
CASSLSGQNVIHF
>NA|TRBJ1-2|NA|TRBV2
TGTGCCAGCTACAGGTCTGGCTACACCTTC
CASYRSGYTF
>TRBD2|TRBJ2-3|few|TRBV7-8
TGTGCCAGCAGCAAGACTAGCCCGCTAGATACGCAGTATTTT
CASSKTSPLDTQYF
>NA|TRBJ1-2|NA|TRBV11-2
TGTGCCAGCAGCTTAGATATTGGAGGCTTATATGGCTACACCTTC
CASSLDIGGLYGYTF
>NA|TRBJ2-1|NA|TRBV18
TGTGCCAGCTCCCTTGACGCTAGCACACGTGAGCAGTTCTTC
CASSLDASTREQFF
>TRBD1|TRBJ1-2|NA|TRBV27
TGTGCCAGCAGTCGGTCTAGGGGGCGGATTAATAACTATGGCTACACCTTC
CASSRSRGRINNYGYTF
>NA|TRBJ1-2|NA|TRBV2
TGTGCCAGCAGTGTAGACGCAGCTAACTATGGCTACACCTTC
CASSVDAANYGYTF
>TRBD2|TRBJ2-2|NA|TRBV7-3
TGTGCCAGCAGCCAACTAGCGGGAATTGCAGGGGAGCTGTTTTTT
CASSQLAGIAGELFF
>TRBD2|TRBJ2-5|few|TRBV28
TGTGCCAGCGGAACTAGCGGCGCGGAGACCCAGTACTTC
CASGTSGAETQYF
>NA|TRBJ2-2|NA|TRBV5-4
TGTGCCAGCAGCTTGGGTGGACGGGAGCTGTTTTTT
CASSLGGRELFF
>NA|TRBJ1-3|NA|TRBV28
TGTGCCAGCAGTTTAGGGACCCTCTTTGGAAACACCATATATTTT
CASSLGTLFGNTIYF
>TRBD2|TRBJ2-2|NA|TRBV5-1
TGCGCCAGCAGCTTGTTGGGGCTAGCGGTTACCGGGGAGCTGTTTTTT
CASSLLGLAVTGELFF
>TRBD2|TRBJ2-5|few|TRBV13
TGTGCCAGCAGCAAACGGTCAGGAGGGGTAGCGGGAGAACCCAGGCAGACCCAGTACTTC
CASSKRSGGVAGEPRQTQYF
>TRBD1|TRBJ1-1|NA|TRBV4-1
TGCGCCAGCAGCCAACCGACAGGGAGGAACACTGAAGCTTTCTTT
CASSQPTGRNTEAFF
>NA|TRBJ2-2|NA|TRBV5-1
TGCGCCAGCAGCTTGGAGGGGCGACGGGCGCTTTGGACGAACGAAAACACCGGGGAGCTGTTTTTT
CASSLEGRRALWTNENTGELFF
>NA|TRBJ1-2|NA|TRBV4-3
TGCGCCAGCAGCCAAGACCCACTAACCGATGGCTACACCTTC
CASSQDPLTDGYTF
>TRBD2|TRBJ2-2|NA|TRBV7-3
TGTGCCAGCAGCTCGGGACTAGCGGGAGTACGAACCGGGGAGCTGTTTTTT
CASSSGLAGVRTGELFF
>NA|TRBJ2-1|NA|TRBV7-2
TGTGCCAGCAGCTTAGAGGGTCGGGCAGGCTCTACCTACAATGAGCAGTTCTTC
CASSLEGRAGSTYNEQFF
>NA|TRBJ1-2|NA|TRBV28
TGTGCCAGCAGTTATCCAGAAGGGGGGCGGGTCTATGGCTACACCTTC
CASSYPEGGRVYGYTF
>TRBD1|TRBJ1-4|NA|TRBV14
TGTGCCAGCAGCCCTCGACAGGGAGGGAATGAAAAACTGTTTTTT
CASSPRQGGNEKLFF
>TRBD1|TRBJ1-1|NA|TRBV7-2
TGTGCCAGCAGCTTTGCTACAGGGGGAGAAGCTTTCTTT
CASSFATGGEAFF
>NA|TRBJ2-1|NA|TRBV4-1
TGCGCCAGCAGCCAAGATAGCACAGGGAACGAGCAGTTCTTC
CASSQDSTGNEQFF
>NA|TRBJ2-6|once|TRBV7-2
TGTGCCAGCAGCTTATTTGGGGGTGGGGCCAACGTCCTGACTTTC
CASSLFGGGANVLTF
>NA|TRBJ2-7|NA|TRBV7-9
TGTGCCAGCAGCTACCCCTCGACAGGACCAAGCTCCTACGAGCAGTACTTC
CASSYPSTGPSSYEQYF
>NA|TRBJ2-1|NA|TRBV25-1
TGTGCCAGCGCCCCCACGCGAGGGAGCTCCTACAATGAGCAGTTCTTC
CASAPTRGSSYNEQFF